This T cell receptor (beta chain) was sequenced in a study of OX40 agonist ivuxolimab in advanced cancers. No patient had autoimmune disease or received systemic immunosuppression. TCRdb's copy holds only in-frame clones and misses some; the assay was immunoSEQ multiplex PCR. The repertoire holds 35,000 or so clones, with around three quarters as singletons. A few counts support this clone. The clonotype comes from an adult with an advanced solid tumor such as melanoma, head and neck, liver or kidney cancer. This sample comprised CD4+ or CD8+ T cells sorted from blood, obtained in a trial of the OX40 agonist ivuxolimab.

In nucleotides, the CDR3 is TGCGCCAGCAGTGGGGCAGGGGGAGAGACCCAGTACTTC. It encodes CASSGAGGETQYF. This sequence joins TRBV10-2 and TRBJ2-5; 7 bases are a match to TRBD1. This CDR3 spans 13 amino acids. J was trimmed by 4 bases and V by 4 bases; bases with no gene match: 3. The germline V gene encodes CDR1 WSHSY and CDR2 SAAADI.